These 32 T cell receptor beta chains share one sample of origin, sequenced in a study of T-cell reconstitution after alpha-beta-depleted transplantation in children. A library of TCRbeta sequences, prepared with unique molecular identifiers, was generated. Using its own MiXCR run on the PCR reads, TCRdb lists one record per CDR3 protein. The top ten clones hold 5.1% of a sample with 230,000 or so distinct CDR3 sequences, 9.7% of them seen once. Here the sequenced sample was PBMCs from the stem cell graft donor, taken from the stem cell graft. The source of these receptors is a human donor who donated a stem cell graft to a child with SCID.

This clonotype was recorded many times. The chain couples TRBV7-8 to TRBJ2-5; 9 bases are shared with TRBD2. CDR1 is SGHVS, CDR2 FQNEAQ, per germline. The CDR3 is 16 amino acids. V shed 5 bases and J 0 bases; nucleotides not matched to a gene: 7. The CDR3 protein is CASSRGTSPYQETQYF. The CDR3 DNA is TGTGCCAGCAGCCGTGGGACTAGCCCCTACCAAGAGACCCAGTACTTC.

This clonotype was seen ten or more times. This rearrangement joins TRBV12-3 or TRBV12-4 to TRBJ2-1, with 7 nucleotides matching TRBD2. The CDR3 consists of 14 residues. V was pared by 7 bases and J by 0 bases, with 3 bases of the junction left unmatched. CDR3 in DNA: TGTGCCAGCACCGGGGGGAGCTCCTACAATGAGCAGTTCTTC. Its translation: CASTGGSSYNEQFF.

The table lists this clonotype with many counts. V and J are TRBV20-1 and TRBJ2-1; D ambiguous. Germline CDR1 is DFQATT and CDR2 is SNEGSKA (reference sequence). The CDR3 loop spans 15 amino acids. The V end lost 0 bases, the J end lost 0 bases, and 9 bases lay between the germline ends. CDR3 DNA sequence: TGCAGTGCTAGAGAGGTTGGGATCTCCTACAATGAGCAGTTCTTC. Residues: CSAREVGISYNEQFF.

This clonotype has a count of ten or more. The rearrangement joins TRBV28 to TRBJ2-1, with 8 nucleotides matching TRBD1. CDR3 length: 15 amino acids. Germline V gene lookup returns CDR1 MDHEN and CDR2 SYDVKM. The V gene end was trimmed by 2 bases and the J gene end by 4 bases; junction bases not matched to a gene: 4. CDR3 DNA sequence: TGTGCCAGCAGTTTAACCCGGACAGGGTACAATGAGCAGTTCTTC. Amino acids: CASSLTRTGYNEQFF.

This clonotype was observed many times. The chain has TRBV20-1 and TRBJ2-7; 9 nucleotides match TRBD2. Looked up from germline, CDR1 is DFQATT and CDR2 is SNEGSKA (reference sequence). Trimming took 7 bases from V and 0 from J; bases not matched to a gene: 4. The CDR3 consists of 13 residues. The CDR3 is CSVSSGISYEQYF. CDR3 nucleotide sequence: TGCAGTGTGTCTAGCGGGATCTCCTACGAGCAGTACTTC.

Ten or more counts support this clonotype. The CDR3 region has the DNA TGTGCCAGCAGCTCTGACAGGGTCCGTTCACCCCTCCACTTT. It yields the protein CASSSDRVRSPLHF. This sequence joins TRBV7-2 and TRBJ1-6; 7 nucleotides align to TRBD1. The CDR3 runs 14 residues. CDR1 and CDR2 from the germline V gene are SGHTA and FQGNSA. V lost 4 bases, J lost 9 bases, and 6 bases stayed unmatched. The full variable domain, completed using reference TRBV7-2 and TRBJ1-6, is GAGVSQSPSNKVTEKGKDVELRCDPISGHTALYWYRQSLGQGLEFLIYFQGNSAPDKSGLPSDRFSAERTGGSVSTLTIQRTQQEDSAVYLCASSSDRVRSPLHFGNGTRLTVT.

This clonotype was picked up many times. The chain recombines TRBV12-3 or TRBV12-4 with TRBJ1-1; 8 positions agree with TRBD1. CDR3 length: 16 amino acids. Trimming at V came to 2 bases and at J to 4 bases, leaving 9 bases not matched to a gene. CDR3 region: CASSLQGARTGTEAFF. As DNA, the CDR3 is TGTGCCAGCAGTTTACAGGGGGCGAGGACGGGCACTGAAGCTTTCTTT.

On this clonotype itself: A much larger clone differs from this one at a single base, so this may be a read error. The genes are TRBV5-1 and TRBJ2-5; TRBD2 might be the D (6 bases). The germline CDR1 and CDR2 sequences are SGHRS and YFSETQ. The CDR3 loop spans 15 amino acids. The CDR3 protein is CASSSSGTLAETQSF. The CDR3 DNA reads TGCGCCAGCAGCTCTTCCGGGACTCTGGCAGAGACCCAGTCCTTC.

Many counts were recorded for this clonotype. The chain is built from TRBV6-1 and TRBJ2-3, with D possibly being TRBD2 (6 bases). V lost 10 bases, J lost 4 bases, and 21 bases lay in between. The germline gives CDR1 MNHNS, CDR2 SASEGT. This CDR3 has 15 residues. The CDR3 DNA is TGTGCCACCAACCCCACGGGGGATCCGTCAGATACGCAGTATTTT. This encodes CATNPTGDPSDTQYF.

There are many counts of this clonotype. J is TRBJ2-2 and V is TRBV6-2 or TRBV6-3; TRBD1 is a possible D gene (5 bases). CDR3 length: 14 amino acids. Trimming took 7 bases from V and 8 from J, leaving 17 bases between them. The germline gives CDR1 MNHEY, CDR2 SVGEGT. CDR3 loop: CASKVTSGPGELFF. As DNA, the CDR3 is TGTGCCAGCAAAGTTACGTCAGGGCCTGGGGAGCTGTTTTTT.

This clonotype came up many times. The V and J genes are TRBV9 and TRBJ2-5; the match to TRBD1 covers 9 bases. J lost 4 bases, V lost 3 bases, and 1 base had no gene match. The germline V gene encodes CDR1 SGDLS and CDR2 YYNGEE. CDR3 size: 13 residues. The CDR3 DNA is TGTGCCAGCAGCGCGACAGGGGGAGAGACCCAGTACTTC. This codes for CASSATGGETQYF.

This clonotype was detected many times. The gene calls are TRBV6-1 and TRBJ1-3; the D gene is possibly TRBD1 (5 bases). Germline V lookup: CDR1 MNHNS, CDR2 SASEGT. V lost 2 bases, J lost 0 bases, and 11 bases lay in between. The CDR3 extends over 16 amino acids. This CDR3 is CASSERQTHSGNTIYF. Here the CDR3 DNA reads TGTGCCAGCAGTGAACGACAGACCCACTCTGGAAACACCATATATTTT.

This clonotype appeared a few times. One junction end disagrees with the germline gene, perhaps due to a read error. The CDR3 coding sequence is TGCACCAGCAGTCCACAAGGGGGGAGAAACATTCAGTACTTC. It specifies CTSSPQGGRNIQYF. The chain is built from TRBV27 and TRBJ2-4, with D perhaps being TRBD1 or TRBD2 (6 bases each). The CDR3 length is 14 residues. Per the germline V gene, CDR1 is MNHEY and CDR2 is SMNVEV (reference sequence).

This clonotype was observed at least ten times. CDR3 region: CASATWTGITEAFF. The CDR3 DNA reads TGTGCCAGCGCTACTTGGACAGGGATAACTGAAGCTTTCTTT. The rearrangement links TRBV12-3 or TRBV12-4 to TRBJ1-1; 8 nucleotides line up with TRBD1. CDR3 size: 14 residues. V was pared by 8 bases and J by 5 bases, with 10 bases of the junction left unmatched.

This clonotype appeared many times. The rearrangement links TRBV6-1 to TRBJ1-4; D unclear. Germline CDR1 is MNHNS and CDR2 is SASEGT. V was shortened by 6 bases and J by 8 bases, with 16 bases between the two germline ends. The CDR3 contains 14 residues. In nucleotides, the CDR3 is TGTGCCAGCAGGGACCCCACTGCCTGGGAAAAACTGTTTTTT. Protein sequence: CASRDPTAWEKLFF.

The V gene is TRBV10-3, the J gene TRBJ2-2; 8 bases are a match to TRBD1. This CDR3 has 16 residues. The V gene's germline CDR1 is ENHRY and CDR2 SYGVKD. With 3 bases clipped from V and 3 bases from J, the junction kept 6 bases outside the gene matches. The CDR3 reads CAISDPGGSDTGELFF. For the CDR3, the DNA is TGTGCCATCAGTGACCCAGGGGGCTCGGACACCGGGGAGCTGTTTTTT.

This clonotype has ten or more counts. This chain joins TRBV5-1 and TRBJ2-3, with 8 positions matching TRBD1. The CDR3 length is 16 residues. V lost 3 bases, J lost 3 bases, and 9 bases stayed unmatched. Germline V lookup: CDR1 SGHRS, CDR2 YFSETQ. The CDR3 region has the DNA TGCGCCAGCAGCTCTTCAGGGGGCCGCGGAACAGATACGCAGTATTTT. This gives the protein CASSSSGGRGTDTQYF.

The table lists this clonotype with a few counts. The CDR3: CSAPIPGADTQYF. The CDR3 nucleotides read TGCAGCGCCCCAATCCCAGGGGCAGATACGCAGTATTTT. The gene calls are TRBV29-1 and TRBJ2-3; possible D gene TRBD1, 6 bases. This CDR3 contains 13 residues. CDR1 is SQVTM and CDR2 is ANQGSEA in the germline V gene. V gave up 7 bases and J gave up 4 bases, with 15 bases separating them.

This clonotype was detected many times. The CDR3 spells CSVEDSSREDTQYF. Here the CDR3 DNA reads TGCAGCGTTGAAGATTCGTCCAGGGAAGATACGCAGTATTTT. The chain carries TRBV29-1 and TRBJ2-3, with D possibly being TRBD1 (5 bases). The germline V and J ends were trimmed by 0 bases and 5 bases, with 12 bases remaining between them. This CDR3 has 14 amino acids. Germline values: CDR1 SQVTM, CDR2 ANQGSEA.

The chain has TRBV16 and TRBJ1-5; a possible D gene is TRBD1 (6 bases). V was shortened by 2 bases and J by 0 bases, with 26 bases between the two germline ends. CDR1 is KGHSY and CDR2 is FQNENV in the germline V gene. The CDR3 runs to 21 residues. The CDR3 is CASSQVFGATGGVNSNQPQHF. In DNA form, the CDR3 reads TGTGCCAGCAGCCAAGTCTTTGGCGCGACAGGAGGGGTAAATAGCAATCAGCCCCAGCATTTT.

This clonotype came up many times. The V and J genes are TRBV6-5 and TRBJ1-5; 10 nucleotides agree with TRBD1. CDR1 and CDR2 (germline): MNHEY, SVGAGI. This CDR3 region has 15 residues. V shed 6 bases, J shed 6 bases, and the junction held 8 bases outside the gene matches. The CDR3 DNA follows: TGTGCCAGCAGCCGCGGGACAGGGGTTACTCAGCCCCAGCATTTT. This encodes CASSRGTGVTQPQHF.

This clonotype has at least ten counts. The genes are TRBV5-1 and TRBJ2-7; no clear D. Germline CDR1 SGHRS, CDR2 YFSETQ. V lost 3 bases to trimming and J lost 4 bases, with 11 bases between them. This CDR3 comprises 13 residues. The CDR3 bases are TGCGCCAGCAGCTCTCCTCCTACTTACGAGCAGTACTTC. Its translation is CASSSPPTYEQYF.

This clonotype came up many times. The V call is TRBV7-9, the J call TRBJ2-3, with a tentative D call TRBD2 (5 bases). The V gene lost 4 bases and the J gene lost 1 base, with 21 bases spanning the gap. The CDR3 consists of 18 residues. Germline loops: CDR1 SEHNR, CDR2 FQNEAQ (reference sequence). The CDR3: CASSSSYERVLGTDTQYF. In DNA form, the CDR3 reads TGTGCCAGCAGCTCTTCGTATGAGAGGGTGTTGGGCACAGATACGCAGTATTTT.

In its sample, this clonotype was seen many times. The CDR3 DNA reads TGTGCCAGCAGCTTGGAGTGGGGGCACACTGAAGCTTTCTTT. It specifies CASSLEWGHTEAFF. The chain uses TRBV5-5 and TRBJ1-1; the D gene is possibly TRBD1 (6 bases). CDR3 size: 14 residues. From germline, CDR1 is SGHKS and CDR2 YYEKEE (reference sequence). V shed 0 bases and J shed 3 bases, with 9 bases lying between them.

This clonotype was picked up many times. The chain links TRBV27 to TRBJ1-2, with TRBD1 identical over 7 bases. Trimming removed 2 bases from V and 2 bases from J; junction bases left unmatched: 20. The CDR3 has 20 residues. Germline loops: CDR1 MNHEY, CDR2 SMNVEV (reference sequence). In DNA form, the CDR3 reads TGTGCCAGCAGTTTAAAGGCCCCGGTAACAGGGGCGGGAGTCAACTATGGCTACACCTTC. It codes for CASSLKAPVTGAGVNYGYTF.

In this sample, this clonotype turned up many times. The V call is TRBV10-2, the J call TRBJ2-3; 8 bases are shared with TRBD1. This CDR3 is built from 15 residues. V was pared by 2 bases and J by 4 bases, with 5 bases of the junction left unmatched. Per the germline V gene, CDR1 is WSHSY and CDR2 is SAAADI. CDR3 sequence reads: CASSEPDRGSDTQYF. CDR3 coding DNA: TGCGCCAGCAGTGAGCCCGACAGGGGATCAGATACGCAGTATTTT.

V usage is TRBV9 and J usage is TRBJ2-4, with 7 bases lining up with TRBD1. The V segment lost 4 bases and the J segment 4 bases; nucleotides outside the gene matches: 8. Per the germline V gene, CDR1 is SGDLS and CDR2 is YYNGEE. CDR3 length: 15 residues. The DNA of the CDR3 is TGTGCCAGCAGCATATCGGGACAGATTAAAAACATTCAGTACTTC. It codes for CASSISGQIKNIQYF.

This clonotype came up many times. J is TRBJ1-2 and V is TRBV5-1, with TRBD1 matching 7 bases. The V gene end was trimmed by 4 bases and the J gene end by 4 bases; junction bases not matched to a gene: 7. The CDR3 sequence is 14 residues long. CDR1 and CDR2 from the germline V gene are SGHRS and YFSETQ. This CDR3 is CASSARQGRYGYTF. The CDR3 region has the DNA TGCGCCAGCAGCGCAAGACAGGGCCGCTATGGCTACACCTTC.

As DNA, the CDR3 is TGTGCCAGCAGCTTGGTGGGGGCTAACTATGGCTACACCTTC. Translating it yields CASSLVGANYGYTF. This chain links TRBV5-6 with TRBJ1-2, with D perhaps TRBD1 (5 bases). CDR3 length: 14 amino acids. Trimming stripped 0 bases from V and 0 bases from J, with 6 bases between. Germline CDR1 is SGHDT and CDR2 is YYEEEE.

This clonotype was observed many times. This chain links TRBV5-1 with TRBJ1-1, with a tentative D call TRBD1 (5 bases). The germline CDR1 and CDR2 sequences are SGHRS and YFSETQ. The V and J ends lost 0 bases and 5 bases respectively, with 8 bases between them. This CDR3 comprises 13 residues. The CDR3 spells CASSLEGATEAFF. The CDR3 DNA is TGCGCCAGCAGCTTGGAAGGGGCTACTGAAGCTTTCTTT.

A word on this clonotype: This may stem from a read error, because a much larger clone lies one nucleotide away. The chain combines TRBV12-3 or TRBV12-4 with TRBJ1-5; a weak D match, TRBD1 (6 bases). This CDR3 comprises 14 residues. CDR3 DNA: TGTGCCAGCAGAAAAATAGGGGGGGATCATCCCCAGCATTTT. Its translation: CASRKIGGDHPQHF.

This clonotype was counted at least ten times. Mismatch with germline at one junction end may stem from a read error. The chain employs TRBV5-1 and TRBJ2-2, with 11 bases matching TRBD2. CDR3 size: 15 residues. Per germline, CDR1 SGHRS and CDR2 YFSETQ. The CDR3 nucleotides are TGCGCCAGCACCTTGACTAGCGGGGACACCGGGGAGCTGTTTTTT. Amino acids: CASTLTSGDTGELFF.